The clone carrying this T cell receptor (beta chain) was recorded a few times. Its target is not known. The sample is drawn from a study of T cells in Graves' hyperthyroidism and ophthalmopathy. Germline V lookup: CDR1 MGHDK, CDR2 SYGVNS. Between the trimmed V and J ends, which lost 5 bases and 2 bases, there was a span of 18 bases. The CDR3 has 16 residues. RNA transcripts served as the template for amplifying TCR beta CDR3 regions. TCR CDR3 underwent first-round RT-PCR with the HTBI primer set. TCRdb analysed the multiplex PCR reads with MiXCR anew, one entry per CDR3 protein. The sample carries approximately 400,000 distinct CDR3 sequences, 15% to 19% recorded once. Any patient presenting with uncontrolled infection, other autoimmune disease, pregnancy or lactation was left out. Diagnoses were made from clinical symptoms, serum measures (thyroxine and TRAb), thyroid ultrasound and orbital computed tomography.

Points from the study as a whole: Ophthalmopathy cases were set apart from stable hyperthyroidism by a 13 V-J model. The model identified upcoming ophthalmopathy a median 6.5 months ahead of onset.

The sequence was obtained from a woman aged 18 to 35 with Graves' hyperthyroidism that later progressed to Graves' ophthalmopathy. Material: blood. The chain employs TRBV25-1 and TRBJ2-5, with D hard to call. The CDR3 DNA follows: TGTGCCAGCAGTCAAGGCGGCACAACAGTTCAAGAGACCCAGTACTTC. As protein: CASSQGGTTVQETQYF.